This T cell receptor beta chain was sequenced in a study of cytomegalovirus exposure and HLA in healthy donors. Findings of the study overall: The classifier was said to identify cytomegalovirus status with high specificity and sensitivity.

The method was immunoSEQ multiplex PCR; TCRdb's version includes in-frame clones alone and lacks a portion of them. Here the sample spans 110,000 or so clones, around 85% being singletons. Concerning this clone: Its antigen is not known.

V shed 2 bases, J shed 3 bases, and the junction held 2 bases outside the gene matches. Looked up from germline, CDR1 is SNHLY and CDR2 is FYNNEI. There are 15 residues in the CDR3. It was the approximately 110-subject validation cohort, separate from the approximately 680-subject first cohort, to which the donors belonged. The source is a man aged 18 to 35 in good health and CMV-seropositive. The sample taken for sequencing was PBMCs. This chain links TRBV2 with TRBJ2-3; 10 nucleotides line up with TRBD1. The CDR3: CASSERTGGTDTQYF. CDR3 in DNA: TGTGCCAGCAGTGAAAGGACAGGGGGGACAGATACGCAGTATTTT.